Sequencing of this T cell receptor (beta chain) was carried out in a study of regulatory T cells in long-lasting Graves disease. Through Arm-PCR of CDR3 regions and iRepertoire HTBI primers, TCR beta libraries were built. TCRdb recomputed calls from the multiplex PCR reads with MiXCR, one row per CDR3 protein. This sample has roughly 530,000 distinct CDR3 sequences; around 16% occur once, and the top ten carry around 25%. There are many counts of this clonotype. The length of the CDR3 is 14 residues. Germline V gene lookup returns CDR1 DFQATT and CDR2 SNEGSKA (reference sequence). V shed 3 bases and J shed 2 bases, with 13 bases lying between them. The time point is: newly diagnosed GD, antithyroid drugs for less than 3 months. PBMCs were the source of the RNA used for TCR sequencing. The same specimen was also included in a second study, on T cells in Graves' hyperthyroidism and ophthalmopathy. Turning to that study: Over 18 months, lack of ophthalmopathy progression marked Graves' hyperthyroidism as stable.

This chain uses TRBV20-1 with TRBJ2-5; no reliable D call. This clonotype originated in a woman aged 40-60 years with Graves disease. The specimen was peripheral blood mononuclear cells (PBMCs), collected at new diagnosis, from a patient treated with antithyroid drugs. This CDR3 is CSARLLGLQETQYF. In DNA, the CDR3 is TGCAGTGCTAGGCTGCTGGGCTTGCAAGAGACCCAGTACTTC.